Below are 23 T cell receptor beta chains sequenced from a single sample in a study of blood T cell repertoires in COVID-19 (dated by TCRdb to between 2020 and 2021). The library was generated by the immunoSEQ multiplex PCR assay. TCRdb carries this immuneACCESS record with in-frame sequences only. Its versions omit some clonotypes, under half of them owing to an unresolved V gene in the studies checked, with the rest unexplained. This sample has about 84,000 clones in its table, and more than 70% of those were observed once. 30% to 45% of the sample goes to the ten largest clones. Sequencing was done on a sample of peripheral blood. The receptor set was obtained from a man of 80 years or more with active or convalescent COVID-19.

This clone has more than one count but fewer than ten. The CDR3 reads CASSPLTRDRFHF. CDR3 bases: TGTGCCAGCAGCCCCTTGACCCGGGACAGGTTCCACTTT. The chain carries TRBV13 and TRBJ1-6, with 8 bases matching TRBD1. The germline V gene encodes CDR1 PRHDT and CDR2 FYEKMQ (reference sequence). V lost 5 bases and J lost 17; bases outside the gene matches: 11. The CDR3 is made up of 13 amino acids.

The genes are TRBV28 and TRBJ1-4, with 8 nucleotides matching TRBD1. V shed 5 bases and J 7 bases; nucleotides not matched to a gene: 9. Germline-derived CDR1 and CDR2 are MDHEN and SYDVKM. There are 15 residues in the CDR3. CDR3 sequence: CASSPQTGEGEKLFF. The CDR3 nucleotides are TGTGCCAGCAGTCCCCAGACAGGGGAGGGTGAAAAACTGTTTTTT.

This clone occurred a few times. This chain links TRBV25-1 with TRBJ1-1, with D perhaps TRBD1 (5 bases). This CDR3 comprises 14 residues. V was shortened by 4 bases and J by 3 bases, with 12 bases between the two germline ends. Germline V CDR1 and CDR2: MGHDK, SYGVNS. The CDR3 sequence is CASSVTGVHTEAFF. DNA for the CDR3: TGTGCCAGCAGTGTCACAGGCGTTCACACTGAAGCTTTCTTT. Complete variable domain (other parts from reference TRBV25-1 and TRBJ1-1): EADIYQTPRYLVIGTGKKITLECSQTMGHDKMYWYQQDPGMELHLIHYSYGVNSTEKGDLSSESTVSRIRTEHFPLTLESARPSHTSQYLCASSVTGVHTEAFFGQGTRLTVV.

V is TRBV5-1 and J is TRBJ2-5; the match to TRBD2 covers 9 bases. The ends lost 7 bases at V and 5 bases at J; junction bases unmatched: 6. The germline V gene encodes CDR1 SGHRS and CDR2 YFSETQ. CDR3 length: 13 amino acids. The CDR3 loop is CASYTSGLETQYF. The CDR3 nucleotides are TGCGCCAGCTACACTAGCGGGTTGGAGACCCAGTACTTC.

At least ten counts were recorded for this clone. The chain joins TRBV6-5 to TRBJ2-7, with D possibly matching TRBD1 (6 bases). Germline CDR1 and CDR2: MNHEY and SVGAGI. Trimming removed 6 bases from V and 2 bases from J, with 17 bases in between. The CDR3 has 15 amino acids. The chain's CDR3 is CASSRSYRATYEQYF. The CDR3 DNA sequence: TGTGCCAGCAGCCGATCCTACAGGGCTACCTACGAGCAGTACTTC.

Regarding this clone: This sample also contains other DNA sequences that code for the same CDR3. This sequence joins TRBV5-1 and TRBJ2-3; D remains unclear. Deletions cut 4 bases from V and 0 bases from J, with 9 bases between. The CDR3 covers 14 residues. The germline gives CDR1 SGHRS, CDR2 YFSETQ. CDR3 coding DNA: TGCGCCAGCAGCCCCAGGCAGAGCACAGATACGCAGTATTTT. This encodes CASSPRQSTDTQYF. Complete variable domain (other parts from reference TRBV5-1 and TRBJ2-3): KAGVTQTPRYLIKTRGQQVTLSCSPISGHRSVSWYQQTPGQGLQFLFEYFSETQRNKGNFPGRFSGRQFSNSRSEMNVSTLELGDSALYLCASSPRQSTDTQYFGPGTRLTVL.

The V and J genes are TRBV7-3 and TRBJ1-1, with D possibly TRBD1 on 5 matching bases. This CDR3 comprises 15 residues. Germline CDR1 reads SGHTA; CDR2 reads FQGTGA. Trimming removed 6 bases from V and 1 base from J, with 15 bases in between. CDR3 sequence reads: CASSPTGRENTEAFF. The CDR3, as DNA: TGTGCCAGCAGTCCAACCGGCAGGGAGAACACTGAAGCTTTCTTT.

This chain links TRBV2 with TRBJ2-7; possible D gene TRBD2, 6 bases. The V end was cut by 8 bases, the J end by 5 bases, with 16 bases between. The CDR3 length is 13 residues. Germline CDR1 SNHLY, CDR2 FYNNEI. CDR3 DNA: TGTGCCAGCCTTCTAGCGATTCCGGACGAGCAGTACTTC. Protein: CASLLAIPDEQYF.

This chain connects TRBV2 to TRBJ1-2; 8 bases align to TRBD1. Germline CDR1 SNHLY, CDR2 FYNNEI. V lost 5 bases, J lost 5 bases, and 4 bases stayed unmatched. The CDR3 is 13 amino acids. CDR3 residues: CASSPRTGYGYTF. In DNA form, the CDR3 reads TGTGCCAGCAGTCCGAGGACAGGGTATGGCTACACCTTC.

V usage is TRBV7-2 and J usage is TRBJ1-4, with D possibly matching TRBD1 (5 bases). The CDR3 runs to 12 residues. V was pared by 2 bases and J by 7 bases, with 5 bases between. Germline V gene data show CDR1 as SGHTA and CDR2 as FQGNSA. The CDR3: CASSLQGEKLFF. CDR3 nucleotides: TGTGCCAGCAGCTTACAGGGTGAAAAACTGTTTTTT.

CDR3 region: CASSEDARVTGYTF. CDR3 bases: TGTGCCAGCAGTGAAGACGCGCGGGTTACTGGCTACACCTTC. V is TRBV6-1 and J is TRBJ1-2; D not resolved. The CDR3 runs to 14 residues. V was cut by 1 base and J by 7 bases, with 13 bases left in between. Germline values: CDR1 MNHNS, CDR2 SASEGT.

J is TRBJ2-3 and V is TRBV6-5, with 8 positions matching TRBD1. In germline, CDR1 is MNHEY, CDR2 SVGAGI. V lost 4 bases to trimming and J lost 4 bases; unmatched junction nucleotides: 7. This CDR3 comprises 15 residues. The CDR3 loop reads CASSFIGTGSDTQYF. Written as DNA, the CDR3 is TGTGCCAGCAGTTTCATTGGGACAGGATCAGATACGCAGTATTTT.

The chain combines TRBV2 with TRBJ1-4, with D possibly TRBD1 on 6 matching bases. Germline V CDR1 and CDR2: SNHLY, FYNNEI. The CDR3 runs 16 residues. Trimming stripped 3 bases from V and 7 bases from J, with 18 bases between. CDR3 region: CASSELGGALGEKLFF. The DNA of the CDR3 is TGTGCCAGCAGTGAGCTGGGGGGGGCGCTGGGTGAAAAACTGTTTTTT.

The rearrangement links TRBV3-1 (or the pseudogene TRBV3-2) to TRBJ2-1, with D possibly TRBD2 on 6 matching bases. This CDR3 spans 18 amino acids. CDR1 and CDR2 (germline): LGHDT, YNNKEL (reference sequence). Trimming shortened V by 0 bases and J by 4 bases, and 19 bases separated the two germline ends. CDR3 sequence reads: CASSQDLWGVKKYNEQFF. As DNA, the CDR3 is TGTGCCAGCAGCCAAGATCTGTGGGGGGTAAAAAAATACAATGAGCAGTTCTTC.

The chain couples TRBV7-3 to TRBJ2-5; D unresolved. Germline assignment: CDR1 SGHTA and CDR2 FQGTGA. Trimming stripped 0 bases from V and 7 bases from J, with 9 bases between. This CDR3 is built from 13 residues. The DNA for the CDR3 is TGTGCCAGCAGCTTAACCTCCCTCGGGACCCAGTACTTC. It yields the protein CASSLTSLGTQYF. The full variable domain, rest sourced from reference TRBV7-3 and TRBJ2-5, is GAGVSQTPSNKVTEKGKYVELRCDPISGHTALYWYRQSLGQGPEFLIYFQGTGAADDSGLPNDRFFAVRPEGSVSTLKIQRTERGDSAVYLCASSLTSLGTQYFGPGTRLLVL.

The V gene is TRBV5-8, the J gene TRBJ1-2, with a tentative D call TRBD1 (6 bases). CDR3 length equals 15 residues. From germline, CDR1 is SGHTS and CDR2 YDEGEE. V lost 4 bases and J 0 bases, leaving 13 bases between the germline ends. The CDR3 is CASSKTRGANYGYTF. The CDR3, as DNA: TGTGCCAGCAGCAAGACCAGGGGAGCTAACTATGGCTACACCTTC.

The chain employs TRBV2 and TRBJ2-1, with 10 bases fitting TRBD2. V gave up 5 bases and J gave up 2 bases; unmatched junction bases: 12. Germline values: CDR1 SNHLY, CDR2 FYNNEI. This CDR3 comprises 18 residues. Written as DNA, the CDR3 is TGTGCCAGCAGTCCCCCCTTTAGCGGGGGGCAGCCCTACAATGAGCAGTTCTTC. Amino acids: CASSPPFSGGQPYNEQFF.

The V gene is TRBV6-1, the J gene TRBJ2-3; the match to TRBD1 covers 7 bases. In germline, CDR1 is MNHNS, CDR2 SASEGT. This CDR3 contains 20 residues. Losses at the gene ends were 4 bases for V and 3 bases for J; bases not matched to a gene: 22. CDR3 DNA: TGTGCCAGCAGTGTACAAGGAAAGGGAAGACGGGACAGAAAAACAGATACGCAGTATTTT. Translated, it gives CASSVQGKGRRDRKTDTQYF.

CDR3 in DNA: TGTGCCAGCCTGGCTAGCGGGAGTGCGAACACCGGGGAGCTGTTTTTT. Amino acid sequence: CASLASGSANTGELFF. The chain uses TRBV7-9 and TRBJ2-2; 10 bases align to TRBD2. V shed 8 bases, J shed 0 bases, and the junction held 6 bases outside the gene matches. This CDR3 region has 16 residues. The germline V gene has CDR1 SEHNR and CDR2 FQNEAQ (reference sequence).

A few counts support this clone. The chain links TRBV11-1 to TRBJ2-2, with 8 bases identical to TRBD2. The germline V gene encodes CDR1 SGHAT and CDR2 FQDESV (reference sequence). Trimming at V came to 0 bases and at J to 0 bases, leaving 3 bases not matched to a gene. The CDR3 length is 17 residues. The CDR3 coding sequence is TGTGCCAGCAGCTTAGCAGGAGCGGGGGCGAACACCGGGGAGCTGTTTTTT. Translated: CASSLAGAGANTGELFF.

The V gene is TRBV28, the J gene TRBJ2-1; TRBD1 is a possible D gene (5 bases). V was cut by 2 bases and J by 9 bases, with 11 bases left in between. Germline CDR1 reads MDHEN; CDR2 reads SYDVKM. This CDR3 is 13 amino acids long. The CDR3 reads CASSLQQASEQFF. CDR3 DNA: TGTGCCAGCAGTTTACAACAGGCAAGTGAGCAGTTCTTC.

The rearrangement uses TRBV29-1 and TRBJ2-7; D is perhaps TRBD2 (5 bases). The CDR3 length is 15 residues. Germline V gene data show CDR1 as SQVTM and CDR2 as ANQGSEA. V lost 3 bases and J lost 7, with 22 bases in between. The CDR3 bases are TGCAGCGTTGACGCGTCGGAGGTCGGAACGGGAGAGCAGTACTTC. It encodes CSVDASEVGTGEQYF.

This clone was counted a few times. This chain links TRBV5-4 with TRBJ1-1, with a tentative D call TRBD1 (6 bases). The CDR3 sequence is 15 residues long. Germline V gives CDR1 SGHNT, CDR2 YYREEE (reference sequence). Trimming took off 4 bases at V and 3 bases at J, with 16 bases between the two ends. In DNA form, the CDR3 reads TGTGCCAGCAGCCGTGTAGGGGACATCGACACTGAAGCTTTCTTT. This codes for CASSRVGDIDTEAFF. Together with reference TRBV5-4 and TRBJ1-1, the CDR3 gives the full variable domain: ETGVTQSPTHLIKTRGQQVTLRCSSQSGHNTVSWYQQALGQGPQFIFQYYREEENGRGNFPPRFSGLQFPNYSSELNVNALELDDSALYLCASSRVGDIDTEAFFGQGTRLTVV.